This T cell receptor (beta chain) was sequenced for a study of T cell changes during pregnancy in multiple sclerosis. Only in-frame clones appear in the TCRdb table, and some are missing; sequencing was by immunoSEQ multiplex PCR. The data show 55,000 to 70,000 clones, around nine tenths seen once. In germline, CDR1 is LGHNA, CDR2 YNFKEQ. This CDR3 is built from 13 residues. The V end was cut by 4 bases, the J end by 2 bases, with 6 bases between. The chain has TRBV4-2 and TRBJ2-1; the D gene is possibly TRBD2 (5 bases). This receptor was taken from a female donor in good health, enrolled as a control in a pregnancy study. The input for sequencing was peripheral blood, taken in the third trimester of pregnancy. Here the CDR3 DNA reads TGTGCCAGCAGCCTGGGAGCCTACAATGAGCAGTTCTTC. Its protein is CASSLGAYNEQFF.